Below, 20 T cell receptor beta chains from the same sample are listed, as sequenced in a study of long-term antiretroviral therapy in people with HIV. Survey level was the resolution at which the v3.0 immunoSEQ assay ran. Assay: immunoSEQ multiplex PCR; the TCRdb copy retains only in-frame clones and omits some. This repertoire shows approximately 21,000 clones, approximately 90% found once; its top ten account for under 4%. Source: unsorted PBMCs, taken 2.3 years after starting antiretroviral therapy. These receptors were taken from a man in his fifties or sixties with HIV.

V is TRBV21-1 and J is TRBJ2-2; whether TRBD1, the table's D call, matches the DNA was not checked. TRBV21-1 is a known pseudogene. The CDR3 has 18 amino acids. In DNA form, the CDR3 reads TGTGCCAGCAGCAAAGCGCGGAGCCTCATGGGGGCCCCCGGGGAGCTGTTTTTT. Encoded protein: CASSKARSLMGAPGELFF.

The gene calls are TRBV18 and TRBJ1-1; TRBD1 aligns across 8 bases. The germline V gene has CDR1 KGHSH and CDR2 LQKENI. This CDR3 contains 15 residues. V dropped 1 base and J dropped 4; count of bases not matched to a gene: 5. CDR3: CASSPQDRVSTEAFF. CDR3 in DNA: TGTGCCAGCTCACCACAGGACAGGGTGAGCACTGAAGCTTTCTTT.

This chain joins TRBV4-2 and TRBJ2-1; 9 bases are shared with TRBD2. This CDR3 comprises 15 residues. V was clipped by 0 bases and J by 9 bases; unmatched bases: 6. Germline assignment: CDR1 LGHNA and CDR2 YNFKEQ. The CDR3 here is CASSQDRAGGPEQFF. The CDR3 nucleotides read TGTGCCAGCAGCCAAGATCGGGCGGGGGGGCCTGAGCAGTTCTTC.

The chain carries TRBV2 and TRBJ1-1; 8 bases are a match to TRBD1. The CDR3 has 15 amino acids. V lost 5 bases, J lost 0 bases, and 5 bases stayed unmatched. Germline CDR1 and CDR2: SNHLY and FYNNEI. CDR3 DNA: TGTGCCAGCAGTAGCCCGGACAGGGTGAACACTGAAGCTTTCTTT. It specifies CASSSPDRVNTEAFF.

This rearrangement joins TRBV4-1 to TRBJ1-2, with D maybe TRBD1 (5 bases). Trimming cost V 1 base and J 7 bases, with 13 bases left between them. The CDR3 sequence is 14 residues long. CDR1 is MGHRA, CDR2 YSYEKL, per germline. CDR3 in DNA: TGCGCCAGCAGCCAAGCGGGGGGTTTACGTGGCTACACCTTC. Its protein is CASSQAGGLRGYTF.

A remark on this clone: At one end, the junction sequence differs from germline, possibly due to a read error. The V gene is TRBV7-9, the J gene TRBJ1-1; 8 bases line up with TRBD1. Germline V lookup: CDR1 SEHNR, CDR2 FQNEAQ (reference sequence). The CDR3 has 9 amino acids. The CDR3 DNA reads as TGTGCCAGCAGACCGGACAGGGATTTT. It specifies CASRPDRDF.

Here the CDR3 reads CASSPGAPLRGLTDTQYF. DNA of the CDR3: TGTGCCAGCAGCCCTGGGGCCCCCCTTCGGGGACTCACAGATACGCAGTATTTT. The chain has TRBV5-4 and TRBJ2-3; possibly TRBD2 for D (6 bases). Germline CDR1 reads SGHNT; CDR2 reads YYREEE (reference sequence). CDR3 size: 18 residues. V shed 4 bases and J shed 2 bases, with 23 bases lying between them.

The chain is built from TRBV19 and TRBJ1-2, with a possible D match to TRBD1 (6 bases). CDR3 length: 14 residues. Trimming shortened V by 3 bases and J by 0 bases, and 8 bases separated the two germline ends. CDR1 LNHDA and CDR2 SQIVND come from the germline V gene (reference sequence). The CDR3: CASSMDSSNYGYTF. CDR3 nucleotide sequence: TGTGCCAGTAGTATGGACAGCTCTAACTATGGCTACACCTTC.

The V gene is TRBV11-2, the J gene TRBJ2-3; no clear D. In germline, CDR1 is SGHAT, CDR2 FQNNGV. The CDR3 is 12 amino acids. Trimming took off 2 bases at V and 7 bases at J, with 7 bases between the two ends. In nucleotides, the CDR3 is TGTGCCAGCAGCTTATCGTTAAATACGCAGTATTTT. Amino acids: CASSLSLNTQYF.

This chain joins TRBV29-1 and TRBJ2-7; D remains unclear. The CDR3 runs 12 residues. Germline CDR1 is SQVTM and CDR2 is ANQGSEA. V shed 3 bases and J shed 5 bases, with 11 bases lying between them. The CDR3 DNA is TGCAGCGTTGACGGCAGGTCGGACGAGCAGTACTTC. It specifies CSVDGRSDEQYF.

This clone was seen only once. The chain links TRBV5-1 to TRBJ2-5; D gene ambiguous. V was shortened by 4 bases and J by 0 bases, with 10 bases between the two germline ends. The CDR3 is made up of 14 amino acids. From germline, CDR1 is SGHRS and CDR2 YFSETQ. CDR3 bases: TGCGCCAGCAGCCAGCAGCAGTACCAAGAGACCCAGTACTTC. Translating it yields CASSQQQYQETQYF.

V is TRBV18 and J is TRBJ1-1; D remains ambiguous. Trimming cost V 5 bases and J 1 base, with 8 bases left between them. The CDR3 loop spans 13 amino acids. Germline lookup yields CDR1 KGHSH and CDR2 LQKENI. CDR3 DNA sequence: TGTGCCAGCTCAGAGCAGGAGAACACTGAAGCTTTCTTT. As protein: CASSEQENTEAFF.

The V and J genes are TRBV2 and TRBJ2-5; D remains ambiguous. The germline gives CDR1 SNHLY, CDR2 FYNNEI. The CDR3 runs to 14 residues. V lost 5 bases and J 0 bases, leaving 10 bases between the germline ends. This chain's CDR3 is CASSTQQDQETQYF. CDR3 sequence (DNA): TGTGCCAGCAGTACCCAACAAGACCAAGAGACCCAGTACTTC. The complete variable domain, with remaining parts taken from reference TRBV2 and TRBJ2-5, reads EPEVTQTPSHQVTQMGQEVILRCVPISNHLYFYWYRQILGQKVEFLVSFYNNEISEKSEIFDDQFSVERPDGSNFTLKIRSTKLEDSAMYFCASSTQQDQETQYFGPGTRLLVL.

This clone was detected once. This chain connects TRBV19 to TRBJ2-1; 8 positions agree with TRBD1. Germline values: CDR1 LNHDA, CDR2 SQIVND (reference sequence). J lost 1 base, V lost 7 bases, and 6 bases had no gene match. This CDR3 comprises 15 residues. The CDR3 is CASKDRAPSYNEQFF. In nucleotides, the CDR3 is TGTGCCAGTAAGGACAGGGCCCCATCCTACAATGAGCAGTTCTTC.

The genes are TRBV6-1 and TRBJ1-5, with 7 positions matching TRBD1. CDR1 and CDR2 from the germline V gene are MNHNS and SASEGT. This CDR3 has 14 residues. The junction had 8 bases not matched to a gene; V was cut back by 6 bases and J by 6 bases. The CDR3 nucleotides read TGTGCCAGCAGGGACACAGGGGAGGTTCAGCCCCAGCATTTT. The encoded protein is CASRDTGEVQPQHF.

The count of this clone is one. The chain joins TRBV7-6 to TRBJ1-5, with D uncertain. V dropped 1 base and J dropped 0 bases, with 13 bases sitting between them. In germline, CDR1 is SGHVS, CDR2 FNYEAQ. The CDR3 sequence is 17 residues long. The CDR3 nucleotides read TGTGCCAGCAGCTTAGGTTTGGCAGCGAATAGCAATCAGCCCCAGCATTTT. Its protein is CASSLGLAANSNQPQHF.

The rearrangement joins TRBV29-1 to TRBJ1-1; 7 positions match TRBD1. With V trimmed by 4 bases and J by 3 bases, 17 bases remained unmatched. CDR1 and CDR2 from the germline V gene are SQVTM and ANQGSEA. This CDR3 has 17 residues. In DNA, the CDR3 is TGCAGCGTTGGGACAGGCGCAAATAGATTAGTATACACTGAAGCTTTCTTT. This translates into CSVGTGANRLVYTEAFF.

The CDR3 nucleotides read TGTGCCAGCAGTAGAGACACCGGGGAGCTGTTTTTT. Translated, it gives CASSRDTGELFF. J is TRBJ2-2 and V is TRBV2, with D uncertain. This CDR3 contains 12 residues. The germline gives CDR1 SNHLY, CDR2 FYNNEI. The V and J ends lost 5 bases and 3 bases respectively, with 4 bases between them.

The chain uses TRBV11-1 and TRBJ1-2; D uncertain. V lost 5 bases to trimming and J lost 4 bases, with 17 bases between them. Germline V CDR1 and CDR2: SGHAT, FQDESV (reference sequence). This CDR3 is built from 15 residues. The CDR3 loop is CASSPERASFYGYTF. The CDR3 coding sequence is TGTGCCAGCAGCCCAGAGAGAGCCTCCTTCTATGGCTACACCTTC. The variable domain in full, completed from reference TRBV11-1 and TRBJ1-2, reads EAEVAQSPRYKITEKSQAVAFWCDPISGHATLYWYRQILGQGPELLVQFQDESVVDDSQLPKDRFSAERLKGVDSTLKIQPAELGDSAMYLCASSPERASFYGYTFGSGTRLTVV.

The chain recombines TRBV15 with TRBJ1-2, with 8 bases that match TRBD1. The trim removed 0 bases at V and 4 bases at J, leaving 13 bases unmatched. This CDR3 has 18 residues. Germline V lookup: CDR1 LNHNV, CDR2 YYDKDF (reference sequence). CDR3 protein: CATSRDLSPTGASYGYTF. CDR3 nucleotides: TGTGCCACCAGCAGAGACTTAAGCCCGACAGGGGCTAGCTATGGCTACACCTTC.